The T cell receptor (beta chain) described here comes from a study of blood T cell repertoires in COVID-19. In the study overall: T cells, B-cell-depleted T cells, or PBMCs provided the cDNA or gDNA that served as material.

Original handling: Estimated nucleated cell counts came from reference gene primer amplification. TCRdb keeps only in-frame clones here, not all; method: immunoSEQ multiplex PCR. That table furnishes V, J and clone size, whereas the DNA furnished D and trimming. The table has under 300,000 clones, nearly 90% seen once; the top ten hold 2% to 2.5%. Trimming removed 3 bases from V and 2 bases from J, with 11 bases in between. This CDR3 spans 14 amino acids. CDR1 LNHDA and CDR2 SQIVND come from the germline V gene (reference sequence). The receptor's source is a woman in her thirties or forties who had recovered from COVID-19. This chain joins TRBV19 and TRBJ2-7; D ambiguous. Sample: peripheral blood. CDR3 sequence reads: CASSITHGAYEQYF. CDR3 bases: TGTGCCAGTAGTATTACACACGGAGCCTACGAGCAGTACTTC.